The source of this T cell receptor (beta chain) is a study of control samples from healthy donors and cancer patients. The V and J ends lost 0 bases and 7 bases respectively, with 15 bases between them. The CDR3 is 15 residues long. Per germline, CDR1 MGHRA and CDR2 YSYEKL. Only in-frame clones appear in the TCRdb table, and some are missing; sequencing was by immunoSEQ multiplex PCR. The data contain roughly 80,000 clones, approximately 89% of them singletons. Source material: blood. The gene calls are TRBV4-1 and TRBJ1-2, with D maybe TRBD1 (6 bases). The source of this sequence is a middle-aged man in good health. The CDR3 bases are TGCGCCAGCAGCCAAGATGGGCAGGGGCATTCTGGCTACACCTTC. Protein product: CASSQDGQGHSGYTF.